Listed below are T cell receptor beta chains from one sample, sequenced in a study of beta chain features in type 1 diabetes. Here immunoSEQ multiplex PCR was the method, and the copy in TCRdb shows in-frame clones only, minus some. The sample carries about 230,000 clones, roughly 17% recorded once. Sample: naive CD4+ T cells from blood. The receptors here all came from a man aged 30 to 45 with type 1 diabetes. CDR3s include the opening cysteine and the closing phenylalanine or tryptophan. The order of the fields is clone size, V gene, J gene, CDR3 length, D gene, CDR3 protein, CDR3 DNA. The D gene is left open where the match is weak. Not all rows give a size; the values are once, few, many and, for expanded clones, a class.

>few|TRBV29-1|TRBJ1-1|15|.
CSVTVTGPVNTEAFF
TGCAGCGTAACGGTTACAGGGCCAGTGAACACTGAAGCTTTCTTT
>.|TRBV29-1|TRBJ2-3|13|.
CSVSRVSTDTQYF
TGCAGCGTTAGCAGGGTTAGCACAGATACGCAGTATTTT
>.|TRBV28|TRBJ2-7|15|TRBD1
CASSSTGQGAYEQYF
TGTGCCAGCAGTTCTACCGGACAGGGAGCCTACGAGCAGTACTTC
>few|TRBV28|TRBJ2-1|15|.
CASTAFQGAYGEQFF
TGTGCCAGCACCGCCTTCCAGGGCGCCTATGGGGAGCAGTTCTTC
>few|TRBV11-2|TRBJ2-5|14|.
CASSLVGVQETQYF
TGTGCCAGCAGCTTAGTAGGCGTCCAAGAGACCCAGTACTTC
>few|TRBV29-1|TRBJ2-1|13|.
CSVVMVLGNEQFF
TGCAGCGTTGTAATGGTTTTGGGAAATGAGCAGTTCTTC
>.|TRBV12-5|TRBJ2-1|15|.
CASGLRPGAYNEQFF
TGTGCTAGTGGTTTGAGGCCAGGAGCCTACAATGAGCAGTTCTTC
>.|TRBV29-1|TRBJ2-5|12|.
CSVESGFETQYF
TGCAGCGTTGAATCCGGGTTTGAGACCCAGTACTTC
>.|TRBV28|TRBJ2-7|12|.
CASTPQGYEQYF
TGTGCCAGCACCCCACAGGGCTACGAGCAGTACTTC
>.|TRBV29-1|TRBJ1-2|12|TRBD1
CSVGDRAYGYTF
TGCAGCGTGGGGGACAGAGCCTATGGCTACACCTTC
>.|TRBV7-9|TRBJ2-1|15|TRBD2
CASSALAGGYNEQFF
TGTGCCAGCAGCGCACTAGCGGGAGGCTACAATGAGCAGTTCTTC
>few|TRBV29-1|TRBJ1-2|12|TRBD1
CSVHRGSYGYTF
TGCAGCGTTCACAGGGGGTCCTATGGCTACACCTTC
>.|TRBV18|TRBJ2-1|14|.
CASSSTSGDNEQFF
TGTGCCAGCTCATCCACGTCAGGGGACAATGAGCAGTTCTTC
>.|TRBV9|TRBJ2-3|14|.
CASSSSGSTDTQYF
TGTGCCAGCAGCTCGAGCGGGAGCACAGATACGCAGTATTTT
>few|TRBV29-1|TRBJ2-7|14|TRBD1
CSAGTGGAFYEQYF
TGCAGCGCTGGGACAGGGGGCGCCTTCTACGAGCAGTACTTC
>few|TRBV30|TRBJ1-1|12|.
CAWSRLVAEAFF
TGTGCCTGGAGTAGGTTAGTTGCTGAAGCTTTCTTT
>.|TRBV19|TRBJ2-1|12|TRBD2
CASGPRLAEQFF
TGTGCCAGTGGCCCAAGACTAGCGGAGCAGTTCTTC
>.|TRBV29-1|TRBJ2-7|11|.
CSVPGSYEQYF
TGCAGCGTTCCCGGCTCCTACGAGCAGTACTTC
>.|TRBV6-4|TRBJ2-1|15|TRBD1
CASSEPGQGNNEQFF
TGTGCCAGCAGTGAGCCGGGACAGGGAAACAATGAGCAGTTCTTC
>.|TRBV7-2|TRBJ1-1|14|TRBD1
CASRTQGASSQAFF
TGTGCCAGCAGAACCCAGGGGGCGAGTTCGCAAGCTTTCTTT
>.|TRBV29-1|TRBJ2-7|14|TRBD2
CSGPSRGITYEQYF
TGCAGCGGCCCGTCGCGGGGGATAACCTACGAGCAGTACTTC
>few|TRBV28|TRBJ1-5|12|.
CASSLNNQPQHF
TGTGCCAGCAGTCTAAACAATCAGCCCCAGCATTTT
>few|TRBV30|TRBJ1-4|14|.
CAWSGTATNEKLFF
TGTGCCTGGAGTGGCACAGCAACTAATGAAAAACTGTTTTTT
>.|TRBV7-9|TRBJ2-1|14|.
CASSPGGSYNEQFF
TGTGCCAGCAGCCCCGGGGGCTCCTACAATGAGCAGTTCTTC
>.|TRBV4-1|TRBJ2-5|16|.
CASSPIEEGLPETQYF
TGCGCCAGCAGCCCTATAGAAGAAGGGCTTCCAGAGACCCAGTACTTC
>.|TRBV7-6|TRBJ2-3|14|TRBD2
CASSLTSGTDTQYF
TGTGCCAGCAGCTTGACTAGCGGCACAGATACGCAGTATTTT
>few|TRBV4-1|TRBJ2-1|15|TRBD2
CASSQDWGRATEQFF
TGCGCCAGCAGCCAAGATTGGGGGAGGGCTACTGAGCAGTTCTTC
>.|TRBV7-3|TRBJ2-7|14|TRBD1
CASSFSGGGYEQYF
TGTGCCAGCAGCTTTTCAGGGGGTGGTTACGAGCAGTACTTC
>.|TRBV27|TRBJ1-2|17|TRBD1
CASRIRTGDIANYGYTF
TGTGCCAGCCGGATCAGGACAGGGGACATAGCTAACTATGGCTACACCTTC
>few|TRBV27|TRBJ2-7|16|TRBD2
CASSVRLAGGPYEQYF
TGTGCCAGCAGTGTGAGACTAGCGGGAGGGCCCTACGAGCAGTACTTC
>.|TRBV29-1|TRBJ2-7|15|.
CSVARDPQQSYEQYF
TGCAGCGTTGCCAGGGATCCTCAACAATCCTACGAGCAGTACTTC
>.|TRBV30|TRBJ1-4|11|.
CAWSVDQKLFF
TGTGCCTGGAGCGTAGATCAAAAACTGTTTTTT
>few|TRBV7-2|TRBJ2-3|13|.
CASSSRGTDTQYF
TGTGCCAGCAGCTCCCGGGGCACAGATACGCAGTATTTT
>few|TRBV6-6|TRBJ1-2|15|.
CASSYAGPRDYGYTF
TGTGCCAGCAGTTACGCAGGGCCTAGAGACTATGGCTACACCTTC
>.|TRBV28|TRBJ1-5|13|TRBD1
CASSDDRAQPQHF
TGTGCCAGCAGCGATGACAGGGCTCAGCCCCAGCATTTT
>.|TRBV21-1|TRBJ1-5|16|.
CASSKPGLNSNQPQHF
TGTGCCAGCAGCAAACCCGGGCTAAATAGCAATCAGCCCCAGCATTTT
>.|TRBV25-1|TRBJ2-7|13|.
CASTGRSPYEQYF
TGTGCCAGCACGGGCCGCTCCCCCTACGAGCAGTACTTC
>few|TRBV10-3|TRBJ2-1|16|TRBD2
CAIPRISGLHDNEQFF
TGTGCCATCCCTCGTATTAGCGGGCTACACGACAATGAGCAGTTCTTC
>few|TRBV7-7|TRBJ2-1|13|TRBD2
CASGVAGAEEQFF
TGTGCCAGCGGAGTAGCGGGAGCGGAGGAGCAGTTCTTC
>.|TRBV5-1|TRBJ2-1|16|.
CASSLGPLEGYNEQFF
TGCGCCAGCAGCTTGGGACCTTTGGAGGGATACAATGAGCAGTTCTTC
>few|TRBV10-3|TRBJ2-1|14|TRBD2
CAIRHIAGSNEQFF
TGTGCCATCAGGCACATAGCGGGAAGCAATGAGCAGTTCTTC
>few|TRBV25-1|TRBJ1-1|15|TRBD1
CASSDPGTGNTEAFF
TGTGCCAGCAGTGACCCCGGGACAGGGAACACTGAAGCTTTCTTT
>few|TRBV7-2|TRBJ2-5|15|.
CASSLQGGGQETQYF
TGTGCCAGCAGCCTCCAGGGGGGAGGGCAAGAGACCCAGTACTTC
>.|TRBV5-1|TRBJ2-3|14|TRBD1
CASSPLTGEDTQYF
TGCGCCAGCAGCCCCCTGACAGGGGAAGATACGCAGTATTTT
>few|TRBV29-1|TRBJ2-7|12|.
CSVEDGGTEQYF
TGCAGCGTTGAAGATGGGGGAACCGAGCAGTACTTC
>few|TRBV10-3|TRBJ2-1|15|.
CAISPAEYSYNEQFF
TGTGCCATCAGTCCGGCGGAATACTCCTACAATGAGCAGTTCTTC